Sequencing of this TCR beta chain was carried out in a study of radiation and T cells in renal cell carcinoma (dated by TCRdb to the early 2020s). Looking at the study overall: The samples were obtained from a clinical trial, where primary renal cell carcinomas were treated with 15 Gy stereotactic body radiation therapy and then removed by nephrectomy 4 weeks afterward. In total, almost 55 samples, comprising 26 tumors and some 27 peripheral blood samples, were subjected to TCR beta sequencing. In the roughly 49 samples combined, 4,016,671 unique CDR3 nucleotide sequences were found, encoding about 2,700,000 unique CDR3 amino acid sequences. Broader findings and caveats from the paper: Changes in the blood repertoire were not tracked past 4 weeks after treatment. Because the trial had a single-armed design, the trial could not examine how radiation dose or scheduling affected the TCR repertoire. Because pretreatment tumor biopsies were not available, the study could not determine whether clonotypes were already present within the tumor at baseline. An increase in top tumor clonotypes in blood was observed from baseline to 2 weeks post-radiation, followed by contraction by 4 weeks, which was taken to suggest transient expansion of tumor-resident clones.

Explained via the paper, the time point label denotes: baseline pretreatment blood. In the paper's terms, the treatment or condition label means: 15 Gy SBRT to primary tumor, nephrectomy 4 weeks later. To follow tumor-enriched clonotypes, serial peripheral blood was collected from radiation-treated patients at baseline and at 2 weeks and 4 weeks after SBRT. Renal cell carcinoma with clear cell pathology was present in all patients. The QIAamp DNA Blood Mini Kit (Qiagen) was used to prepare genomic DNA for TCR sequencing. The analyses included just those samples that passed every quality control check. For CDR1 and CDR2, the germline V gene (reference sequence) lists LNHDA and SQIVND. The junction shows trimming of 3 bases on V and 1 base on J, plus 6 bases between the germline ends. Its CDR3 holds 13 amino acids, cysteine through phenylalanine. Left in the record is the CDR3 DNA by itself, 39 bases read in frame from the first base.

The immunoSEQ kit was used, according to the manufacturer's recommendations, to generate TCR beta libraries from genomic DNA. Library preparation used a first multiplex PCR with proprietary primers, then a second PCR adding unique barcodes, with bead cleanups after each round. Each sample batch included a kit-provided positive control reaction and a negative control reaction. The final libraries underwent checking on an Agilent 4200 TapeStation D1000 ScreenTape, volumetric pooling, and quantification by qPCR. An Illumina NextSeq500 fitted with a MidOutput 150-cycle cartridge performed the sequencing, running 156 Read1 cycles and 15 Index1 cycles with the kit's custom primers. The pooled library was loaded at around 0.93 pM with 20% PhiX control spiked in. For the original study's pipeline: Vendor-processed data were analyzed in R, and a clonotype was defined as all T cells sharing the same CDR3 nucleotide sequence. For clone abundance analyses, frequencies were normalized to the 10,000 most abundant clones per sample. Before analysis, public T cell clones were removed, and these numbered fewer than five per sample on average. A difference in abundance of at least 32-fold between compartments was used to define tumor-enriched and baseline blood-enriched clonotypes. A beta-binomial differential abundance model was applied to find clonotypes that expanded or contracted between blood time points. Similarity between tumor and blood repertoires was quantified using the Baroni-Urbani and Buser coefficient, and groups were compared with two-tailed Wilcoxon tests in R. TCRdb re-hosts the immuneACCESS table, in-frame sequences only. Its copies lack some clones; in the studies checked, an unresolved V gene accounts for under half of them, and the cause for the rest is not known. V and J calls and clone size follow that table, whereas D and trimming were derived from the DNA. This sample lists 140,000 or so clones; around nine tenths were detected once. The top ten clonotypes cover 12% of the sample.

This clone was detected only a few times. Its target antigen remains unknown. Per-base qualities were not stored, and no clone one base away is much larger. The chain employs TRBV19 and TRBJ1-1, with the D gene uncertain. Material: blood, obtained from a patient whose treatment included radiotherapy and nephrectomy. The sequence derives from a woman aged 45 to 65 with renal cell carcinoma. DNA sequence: TGTGCCAGTAGTATTGGGTCGAACACTGAAGCTTTCTTT. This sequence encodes CASSIGSNTEAFF.